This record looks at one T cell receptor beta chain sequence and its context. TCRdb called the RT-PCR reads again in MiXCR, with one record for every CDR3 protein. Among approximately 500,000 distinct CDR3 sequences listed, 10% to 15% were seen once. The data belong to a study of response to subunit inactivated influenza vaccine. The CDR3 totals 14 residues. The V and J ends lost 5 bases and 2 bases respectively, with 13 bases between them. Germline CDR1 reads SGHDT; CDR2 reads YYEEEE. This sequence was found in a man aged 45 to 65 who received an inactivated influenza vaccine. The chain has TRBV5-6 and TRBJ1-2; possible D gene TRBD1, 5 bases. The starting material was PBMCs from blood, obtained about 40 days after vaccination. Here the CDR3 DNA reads TGTGCCAGCAGTGGGGGAACGGTAAACTATGGCTACACCTTC. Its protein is CASSGGTVNYGYTF. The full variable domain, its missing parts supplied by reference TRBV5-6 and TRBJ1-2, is DAGVTQSPTHLIKTRGQQVTLRCSPKSGHDTVSWYQQALGQGPQFIFQYYEEEERQRGNFPDRFSGHQFPNYSSELNVNALLLGDSALYLCASSGGTVNYGYTFGSGTRLTVV.